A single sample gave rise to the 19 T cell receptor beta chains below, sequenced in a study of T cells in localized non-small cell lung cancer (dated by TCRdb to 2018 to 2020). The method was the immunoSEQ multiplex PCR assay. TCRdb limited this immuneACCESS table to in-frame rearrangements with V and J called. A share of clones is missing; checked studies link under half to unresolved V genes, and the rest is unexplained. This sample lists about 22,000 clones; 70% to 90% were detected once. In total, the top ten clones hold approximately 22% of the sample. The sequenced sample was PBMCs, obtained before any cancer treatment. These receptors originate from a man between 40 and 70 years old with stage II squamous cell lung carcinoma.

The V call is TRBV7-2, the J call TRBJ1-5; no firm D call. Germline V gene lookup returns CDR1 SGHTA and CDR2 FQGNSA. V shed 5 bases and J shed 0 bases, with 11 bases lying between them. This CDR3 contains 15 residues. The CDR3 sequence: CASSHPRYSNQPQHF. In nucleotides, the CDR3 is TGTGCCAGCAGCCACCCCCGTTATAGCAATCAGCCCCAGCATTTT. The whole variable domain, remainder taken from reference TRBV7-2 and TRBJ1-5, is GAGVSQSPSNKVTEKGKDVELRCDPISGHTALYWYRQSLGQGLEFLIYFQGNSAPDKSGLPSDRFSAERTGGSVSTLTIQRTQQEDSAVYLCASSHPRYSNQPQHFGDGTRLSIL.

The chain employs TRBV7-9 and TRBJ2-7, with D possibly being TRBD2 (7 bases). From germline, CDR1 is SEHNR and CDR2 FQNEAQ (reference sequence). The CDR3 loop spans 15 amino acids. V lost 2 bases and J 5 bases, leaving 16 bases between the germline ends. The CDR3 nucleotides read TGTGCCAGCAGCTTATTCGGGGGGCCAGATCACGAGCAGTACTTC. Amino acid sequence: CASSLFGGPDHEQYF.

The CDR3 nucleotides are TGTGCCAGCAGTGGCCCAGGGGGCCCCTCCTACAATGAGCAGTTCTTC. Protein product: CASSGPGGPSYNEQFF. This sequence joins TRBV2 and TRBJ2-1; 8 bases agree with TRBD1. The CDR3 is made up of 16 amino acids. Germline CDR1 reads SNHLY; CDR2 reads FYNNEI. After removal of 4 bases from V and 0 bases from J, the junction contained 5 bases not matched to a gene.

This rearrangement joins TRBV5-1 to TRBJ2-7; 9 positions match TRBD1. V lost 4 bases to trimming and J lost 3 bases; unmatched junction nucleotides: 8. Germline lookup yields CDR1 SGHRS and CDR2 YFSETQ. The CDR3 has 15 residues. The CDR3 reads CASSAAGTGIYEQYF. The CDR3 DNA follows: TGCGCCAGCAGCGCCGCCGGGACAGGGATCTACGAGCAGTACTTC.

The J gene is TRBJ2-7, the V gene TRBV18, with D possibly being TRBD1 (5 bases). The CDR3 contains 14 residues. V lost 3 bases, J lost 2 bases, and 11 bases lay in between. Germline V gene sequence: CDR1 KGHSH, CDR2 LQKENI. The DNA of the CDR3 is TGTGCCAGCTCACCGACAGTAAGCCCCTACGAGCAGTACTTC. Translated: CASSPTVSPYEQYF.

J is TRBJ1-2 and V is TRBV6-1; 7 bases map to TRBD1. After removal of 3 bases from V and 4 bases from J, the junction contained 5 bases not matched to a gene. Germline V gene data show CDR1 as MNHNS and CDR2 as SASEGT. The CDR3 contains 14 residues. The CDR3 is CASSEPDRFYGYTF. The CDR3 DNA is TGTGCCAGCAGTGAGCCGGACAGGTTCTATGGCTACACCTTC.

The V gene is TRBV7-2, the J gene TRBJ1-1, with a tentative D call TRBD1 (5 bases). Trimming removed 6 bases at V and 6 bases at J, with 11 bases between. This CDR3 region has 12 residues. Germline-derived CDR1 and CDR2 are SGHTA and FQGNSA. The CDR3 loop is CASSPQGAEAFF. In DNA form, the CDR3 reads TGTGCCAGCAGTCCTCAGGGCGCTGAAGCTTTCTTT.

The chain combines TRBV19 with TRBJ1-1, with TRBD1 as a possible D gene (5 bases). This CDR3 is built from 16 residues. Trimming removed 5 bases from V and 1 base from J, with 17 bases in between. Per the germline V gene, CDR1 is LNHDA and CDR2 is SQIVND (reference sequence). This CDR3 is CASSPGSRGWNTEAFF. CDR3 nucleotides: TGTGCCAGTAGTCCGGGGTCAAGGGGATGGAACACTGAAGCTTTCTTT.

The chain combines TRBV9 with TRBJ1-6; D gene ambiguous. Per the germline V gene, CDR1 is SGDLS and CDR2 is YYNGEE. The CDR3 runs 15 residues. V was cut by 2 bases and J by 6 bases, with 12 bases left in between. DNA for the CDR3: TGTGCCAGCAGCGTGGGTCAGCGGTCTAATTCACCCCTCCACTTT. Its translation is CASSVGQRSNSPLHF.

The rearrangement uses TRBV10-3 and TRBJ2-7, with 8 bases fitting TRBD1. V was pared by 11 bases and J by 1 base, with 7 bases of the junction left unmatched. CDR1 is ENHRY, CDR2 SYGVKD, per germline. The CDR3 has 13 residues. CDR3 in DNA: TGTGCCCTGATGACAGGGGATTCCTACGAGCAGTACTTC. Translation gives CALMTGDSYEQYF.

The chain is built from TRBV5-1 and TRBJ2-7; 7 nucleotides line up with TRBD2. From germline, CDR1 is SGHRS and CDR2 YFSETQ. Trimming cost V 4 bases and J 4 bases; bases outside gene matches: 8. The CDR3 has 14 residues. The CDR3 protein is CASSPRLALYEQYF. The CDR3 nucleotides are TGCGCCAGCAGCCCCCGACTAGCACTATACGAGCAGTACTTC.

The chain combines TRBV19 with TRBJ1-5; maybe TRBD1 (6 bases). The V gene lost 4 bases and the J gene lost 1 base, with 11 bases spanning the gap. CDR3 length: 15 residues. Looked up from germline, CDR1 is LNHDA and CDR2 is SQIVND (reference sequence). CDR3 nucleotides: TGTGCCAGTAGTACCCCCAGGGGCAGCAATCAGCCCCAGCATTTT. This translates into CASSTPRGSNQPQHF.

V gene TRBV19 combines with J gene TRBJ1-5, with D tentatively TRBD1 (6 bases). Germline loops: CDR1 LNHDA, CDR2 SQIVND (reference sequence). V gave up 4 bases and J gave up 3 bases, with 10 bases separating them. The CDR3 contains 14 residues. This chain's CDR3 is CASSTGTFNQPQHF. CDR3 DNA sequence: TGTGCCAGTAGTACTGGGACATTCAATCAGCCCCAGCATTTT.

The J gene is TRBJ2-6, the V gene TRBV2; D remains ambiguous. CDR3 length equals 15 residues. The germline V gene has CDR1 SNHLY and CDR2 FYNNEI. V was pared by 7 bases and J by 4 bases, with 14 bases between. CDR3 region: CASTFEGSGANVLTF. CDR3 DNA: TGTGCCAGCACCTTCGAAGGGTCCGGGGCCAACGTCCTGACTTTC.

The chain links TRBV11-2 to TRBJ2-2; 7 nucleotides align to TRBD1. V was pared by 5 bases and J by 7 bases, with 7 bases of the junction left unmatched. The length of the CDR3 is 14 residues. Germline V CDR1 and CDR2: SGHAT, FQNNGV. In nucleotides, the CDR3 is TGTGCCAGCAGCCTAAGACAGGGCGGCGGGGAGCTGTTTTTT. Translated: CASSLRQGGGELFF.

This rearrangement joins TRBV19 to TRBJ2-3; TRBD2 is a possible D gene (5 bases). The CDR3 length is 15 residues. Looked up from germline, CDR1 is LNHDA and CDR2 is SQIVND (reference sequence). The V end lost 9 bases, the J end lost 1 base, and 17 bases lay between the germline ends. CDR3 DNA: TGTGCCAGGGCGGCTGGGAGTGCGGGCACAGATACGCAGTATTTT. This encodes CARAAGSAGTDTQYF. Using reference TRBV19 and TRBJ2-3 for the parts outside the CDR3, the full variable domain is DGGITQSPKYLFRKEGQNVTLSCEQNLNHDAMYWYRQDPGQGLRLIYYSQIVNDFQKGDIAEGYSVSREKKESFPLTVTSAQKNPTAFYLCARAAGSAGTDTQYFGPGTRLTVL.

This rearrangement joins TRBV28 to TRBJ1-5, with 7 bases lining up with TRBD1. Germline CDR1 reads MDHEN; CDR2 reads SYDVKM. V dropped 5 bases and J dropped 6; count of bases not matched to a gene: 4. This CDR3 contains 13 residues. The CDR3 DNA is TGTGCCAGCAGTCCGACAGGGAGTCAGCCCCAGCATTTT. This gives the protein CASSPTGSQPQHF.

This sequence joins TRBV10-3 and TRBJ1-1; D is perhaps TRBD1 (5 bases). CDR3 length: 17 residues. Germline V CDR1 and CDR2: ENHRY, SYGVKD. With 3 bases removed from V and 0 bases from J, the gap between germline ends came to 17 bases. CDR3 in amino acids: CAISEPPYEGLNTEAFF. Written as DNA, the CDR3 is TGTGCCATCAGTGAACCGCCTTACGAGGGACTGAACACTGAAGCTTTCTTT.

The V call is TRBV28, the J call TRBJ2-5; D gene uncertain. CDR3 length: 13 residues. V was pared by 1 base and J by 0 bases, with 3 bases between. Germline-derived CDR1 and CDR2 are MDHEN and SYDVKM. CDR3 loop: CASSLSYQETQYF. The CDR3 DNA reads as TGTGCCAGCAGTTTATCGTACCAAGAGACCCAGTACTTC.